Shown below are 14 T cell receptor beta chains from a single sample sequenced in a study of shared clonotypes between healthy human individuals. The data were produced by immunoSEQ multiplex PCR, yet TCRdb's version contains in-frame clones alone and is incomplete. This sample yields around 700,000 clones, of which around four fifths are seen a single time; 1.5% to 2% belongs to the top ten. Specimen: memory CD4+ T cells sorted from blood. As to subset: CD45RA-negative fraction. The receptors were gathered from a woman in her twenties or thirties in good health.

DNA of the CDR3: TGTGCCGGGTCGGCTAGCGGGGCCTACGAGCAGTACTTC. This encodes CAGSASGAYEQYF. The rearrangement uses TRBV2 and TRBJ2-7; 9 nucleotides line up with TRBD2. Germline V gene data show CDR1 as SNHLY and CDR2 as FYNNEI. The CDR3 extends over 13 amino acids. V was pared by 11 bases and J by 2 bases, with 7 bases of the junction left unmatched.

The chain employs TRBV5-4 and TRBJ2-5, with 10 bases lining up with TRBD1. From germline, CDR1 is SGHNT and CDR2 YYREEE (reference sequence). The V gene end was trimmed by 4 bases and the J gene end by 5 bases; junction bases not matched to a gene: 8. CDR3 length: 15 residues. The CDR3 nucleotides are TGTGCCAGCAGCCAGATTGGGACAGGGGAGGAGACCCAGTACTTC. Protein: CASSQIGTGEETQYF.

The chain carries TRBV5-4 and TRBJ2-7; TRBD2 matches 11 bases. Losses at the gene ends were 4 bases for V and 2 bases for J; bases not matched to a gene: 8. Per germline, CDR1 SGHNT and CDR2 YYREEE (reference sequence). The CDR3 sequence is 16 residues long. CDR3 nucleotides: TGTGCCAGCAGCCCCCCCGGGACTAGCGGCACCTACGAGCAGTACTTC. The encoded protein is CASSPPGTSGTYEQYF.

The chain joins TRBV5-1 to TRBJ2-5; 14 positions match TRBD2. Germline trimming cut 3 bases from V and 2 bases from J; bases unmatched to any gene: 3. Germline CDR1 reads SGHRS; CDR2 reads YFSETQ. This CDR3 spans 16 amino acids. The CDR3 protein is CASSWGLAGEQETQYF. For the CDR3, the DNA is TGCGCCAGCAGCTGGGGACTAGCGGGGGAACAAGAGACCCAGTACTTC.

The V and J genes are TRBV2 and TRBJ1-2, with 8 bases identical to TRBD1. The V segment lost 4 bases and the J segment 4 bases; nucleotides outside the gene matches: 11. Germline values: CDR1 SNHLY, CDR2 FYNNEI. This CDR3 region has 16 residues. This CDR3 reads CASSGSEDRDGYGYTF. Written as DNA, the CDR3 is TGTGCCAGCAGTGGCTCCGAGGACAGGGATGGCTATGGCTACACCTTC.

This chain joins TRBV11-3 and TRBJ2-7, with 9 bases that match TRBD1. Germline trimming cut 6 bases from V and 6 bases from J; bases unmatched to any gene: 9. The CDR3 loop spans 14 amino acids. The germline CDR1 and CDR2 sequences are SGHNT and YENEEA. The CDR3 spells CASSLQGASSEQYF. CDR3 coding DNA: TGTGCCAGCAGTTTACAGGGGGCAAGTAGCGAGCAGTACTTC.

A word on this clone: A far larger clone lies a single base away; this is likely a read error. The chain employs TRBV4-2 and TRBJ2-1, with 7 bases identical to TRBD2. Germline assignment: CDR1 LGHNA and CDR2 YNFKEQ. The CDR3 covers 16 residues. For the CDR3, the DNA is TGTGCCAGCAACCAAGAGCGGGGAAGCTCCTACAATGAGCAGTTCTTC. Protein: CASNQERGSSYNEQFF.

CDR3 DNA: TGTGCCAGTAGTATTGACGGACAGGGGCTTAGCAATCAGCCCCAGCATTTT. Its translation: CASSIDGQGLSNQPQHF. The chain has TRBV19 and TRBJ1-5; 9 positions match TRBD1. The CDR3 runs to 17 residues. V lost 3 bases and J lost 0; bases outside the gene matches: 6. CDR1 and CDR2 (germline): LNHDA, SQIVND (reference sequence).

The gene calls are TRBV15 and TRBJ2-3; D remains unclear. The V end lost 0 bases, the J end lost 8 bases, and 9 bases lay between the germline ends. The CDR3 length is 13 residues. Germline V lookup: CDR1 LNHNV, CDR2 YYDKDF (reference sequence). The CDR3 DNA is TGTGCCACCAGCAGAGAGTCCCCGGGTACGCAGTATTTT. This translates into CATSRESPGTQYF.

The J gene is TRBJ2-1, the V gene TRBV2; 11 bases fit TRBD2. Trimming removed 6 bases from V and 0 bases from J; junction bases left unmatched: 16. CDR1 is SNHLY and CDR2 is FYNNEI in the germline V gene. This CDR3 has 20 residues. In DNA, the CDR3 is TGTGCCAGCAGAGTCGGTCGGACTAGCGGGCATCCAAGCTCCTACAATGAGCAGTTCTTC. Encoded protein: CASRVGRTSGHPSSYNEQFF.

Concerning this clone itself: Other nucleotide sequences in the sample specify the same CDR3. V gene TRBV5-4 combines with J gene TRBJ1-6; 7 nucleotides agree with TRBD1. After removal of 2 bases from V and 6 bases from J, the junction contained 2 bases not matched to a gene. The CDR3 has 14 residues. CDR1 is SGHNT, CDR2 YYREEE, per germline (reference sequence). CDR3: CASSFDRVNSPLHF. As DNA, the CDR3 is TGTGCCAGCAGCTTCGACAGGGTTAATTCACCCCTCCACTTT. Together with reference TRBV5-4 and TRBJ1-6, the CDR3 gives the full variable domain: ETGVTQSPTHLIKTRGQQVTLRCSSQSGHNTVSWYQQALGQGPQFIFQYYREEENGRGNFPPRFSGLQFPNYSSELNVNALELDDSALYLCASSFDRVNSPLHFGNGTRLTVT.

The rearrangement links TRBV7-9 to TRBJ2-1, with 12 bases identical to TRBD2. V was clipped by 5 bases and J by 10 bases; unmatched bases: 6. Germline V gene sequence: CDR1 SEHNR, CDR2 FQNEAQ (reference sequence). The CDR3 sequence is 14 residues long. As DNA, the CDR3 is TGTGCCAGCAGCCCCGGACTAGCGGGACAGGAGCAGTTCTTC. Its protein is CASSPGLAGQEQFF.

The rearrangement joins TRBV7-6 to TRBJ1-3; 7 bases align to TRBD1. This CDR3 contains 14 residues. Germline lookup yields CDR1 SGHVS and CDR2 FNYEAQ. With V trimmed by 5 bases and J by 8 bases, 9 bases remained unmatched. Here the CDR3 DNA reads TGTGCCAGCAGCCCGGGACAGTTAGTAGACACCATATATTTT. Its protein product is CASSPGQLVDTIYF.

This clone was seen just once. The gene calls are TRBV28 and TRBJ2-2; possibly TRBD1 for D (6 bases). Germline CDR1 reads MDHEN; CDR2 reads SYDVKM. V was trimmed by 5 bases and J by 5 bases, leaving 12 bases between them. The CDR3 loop spans 14 amino acids. The DNA for the CDR3 is TGTGCCAGCAGTCTGGGACACCTGACCGGGGAGCTGTTTTTT. Protein: CASSLGHLTGELFF.